This T cell receptor (beta chain) was found in a study of molecular identifiers for immune sequencing clone quantification. The wider study: In the replicates, RNA derived from approximately 20,000 or 100,000 naive CD8 cells was divided into five parts, and four were sequenced.

A CD8+CD4-CCR7+CD45RA+ gate was used to sort naive CD8 T cells. Listed TCR primers, together with previously described methods, were used for the bulk TCR libraries. A single record per CDR3 protein comes from TCRdb applying MiXCR to the PCR reads. The top ten hold around 0.86% of the sample, which has approximately 550,000 distinct CDR3 sequences, over 20% seen once. This clonotype occurred many times. Material: naive CD8+ T cells from blood, with Jurkat cell RNA spiked in. As for subset: FACS-sorted CD8+CD4-CCR7+CD45RA+ naive T cells. The sequence was obtained from a human donor in good health. Some libraries in this study had Jurkat cell RNA spiked in.

The CDR3 protein is CSVEYAGGRYEQYF. CDR3 nucleotides: TGCAGCGTTGAGTACGCGGGAGGGAGGTACGAGCAGTACTTC. This chain links TRBV29-1 with TRBJ2-7; 9 bases agree with TRBD2. This CDR3 is built from 14 residues. Per germline, CDR1 SQVTM and CDR2 ANQGSEA. V shed 3 bases, J shed 4 bases, and the junction held 7 bases outside the gene matches.